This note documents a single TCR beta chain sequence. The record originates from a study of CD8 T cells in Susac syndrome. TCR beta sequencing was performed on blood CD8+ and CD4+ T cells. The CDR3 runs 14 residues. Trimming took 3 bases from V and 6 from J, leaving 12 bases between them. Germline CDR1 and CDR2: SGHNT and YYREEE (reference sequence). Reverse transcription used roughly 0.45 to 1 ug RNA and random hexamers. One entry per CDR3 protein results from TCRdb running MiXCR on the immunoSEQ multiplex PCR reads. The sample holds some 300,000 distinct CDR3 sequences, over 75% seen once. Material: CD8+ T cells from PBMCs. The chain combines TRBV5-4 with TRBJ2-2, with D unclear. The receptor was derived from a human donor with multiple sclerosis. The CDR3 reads CASSSGVDAGELFF. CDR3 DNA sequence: TGTGCCAGCAGCTCAGGCGTAGACGCCGGGGAGCTGTTTTTT.